Presented here are 13 T cell receptor beta chains from one specimen sequenced in a study of blood T cell repertoires in COVID-19. Produced via immunoSEQ multiplex PCR; TCRdb's table is partial and in-frame only. The sample has under 130,000 clones; approximately 89% are singletons. Material for sequencing was peripheral blood. Receptors originate from a woman of 80 years or more in a cohort sampled during active COVID-19.

This clone was recorded only once. The V call is TRBV27, the J call TRBJ1-5, with a possible D match to TRBD1 (6 bases). Germline loops: CDR1 MNHEY, CDR2 SMNVEV (reference sequence). The CDR3 loop spans 15 amino acids. Trimming removed 5 bases from V and 6 bases from J, with 17 bases in between. This CDR3 is CASSRQAGGPQPQHF. The CDR3 DNA is TGTGCCAGCAGTCGCCAAGCGGGGGGCCCTCAGCCCCAGCATTTT.

The V and J genes are TRBV11-2 and TRBJ2-3, with D uncertain. V dropped 1 base and J dropped 0 bases, with 5 bases sitting between them. Germline V CDR1 and CDR2: SGHAT, FQNNGV. The CDR3 contains 14 residues. DNA for the CDR3: TGTGCCAGCAGCTTAGGAGTCAGCACAGATACGCAGTATTTT. It translates to CASSLGVSTDTQYF.

The J gene is TRBJ2-3, the V gene TRBV15, with D possibly TRBD2 on 6 matching bases. Germline lookup yields CDR1 LNHNV and CDR2 YYDKDF (reference sequence). Trimming shortened V by 2 bases and J by 5 bases, and 17 bases separated the two germline ends. The CDR3 contains 16 residues. CDR3: CATSRLGAIGGDTQYF. The CDR3, as DNA: TGTGCCACCAGCAGACTAGGGGCGATCGGGGGAGATACGCAGTATTTT.

The chain is built from TRBV7-8 and TRBJ1-1; possible D gene TRBD1, 5 bases. Germline CDR1 reads SGHVS; CDR2 reads FQNEAQ. This CDR3 spans 16 amino acids. V was pared by 5 bases and J by 0 bases, with 16 bases between. The CDR3 spells CASSQTAKFMNTEAFF. CDR3 DNA: TGTGCCAGCAGCCAGACAGCGAAGTTCATGAACACTGAAGCTTTCTTT.

The rearrangement uses TRBV6-1 and TRBJ1-2; weak D call: TRBD1 (5 bases). Per germline, CDR1 MNHNS and CDR2 SASEGT. The ends were cut back, 3 bases at V and 5 bases at J, with 16 bases in the middle. CDR3 size: 15 residues. CDR3 DNA: TGTGCCAGCAGTGATCGCCCCGACAGTACTTATGGCTACACCTTC. This encodes CASSDRPDSTYGYTF.

This chain uses TRBV5-1 with TRBJ2-5; 7 bases are shared with TRBD2. From germline, CDR1 is SGHRS and CDR2 YFSETQ. The V gene end was trimmed by 1 base and the J gene end by 6 bases; junction bases not matched to a gene: 24. CDR3 size: 20 residues. This chain's CDR3 is CASSLWGGSPAEVFRKTQYF. The CDR3 DNA is TGCGCCAGCAGCTTGTGGGGGGGTAGCCCTGCCGAAGTTTTCAGAAAGACCCAGTACTTC. The variable domain in full, with the rest retrieved from reference TRBV5-1 and TRBJ2-5, is KAGVTQTPRYLIKTRGQQVTLSCSPISGHRSVSWYQQTPGQGLQFLFEYFSETQRNKGNFPGRFSGRQFSNSRSEMNVSTLELGDSALYLCASSLWGGSPAEVFRKTQYFGPGTRLLVL.

This sequence joins TRBV6-4 and TRBJ2-7; D possibly corresponds to TRBD2 (6 bases). Germline assignment: CDR1 MRHNA and CDR2 SNTAGT. The CDR3 runs to 20 residues. V lost 3 bases and J 2 bases, leaving 29 bases between the germline ends. The CDR3 spells CASSERSAGTPQNRTYEQYF. In DNA form, the CDR3 reads TGTGCCAGCAGTGAGCGGTCGGCGGGAACACCGCAAAATAGGACCTACGAGCAGTACTTC.

The chain joins TRBV4-1 to TRBJ1-1; the match to TRBD1 covers 8 bases. There are 15 residues in the CDR3. CDR1 MGHRA and CDR2 YSYEKL come from the germline V gene. V shed 1 base, J shed 5 bases, and the junction held 6 bases outside the gene matches. The CDR3 reads CASSQGAGGWTEAFF. The CDR3 nucleotides read TGCGCCAGCAGCCAAGGGGCAGGGGGCTGGACTGAAGCTTTCTTT.

The chain links TRBV19 to TRBJ2-2; perhaps TRBD1 as D (5 bases). This CDR3 has 15 residues. Per germline, CDR1 LNHDA and CDR2 SQIVND (reference sequence). V was trimmed by 6 bases and J by 8 bases, leaving 19 bases between them. In nucleotides, the CDR3 is TGTGCCAGTAGCTCCGTCGTGGGGCGCTCAGGGGAGCTGTTTTTT. This sequence encodes CASSSVVGRSGELFF.

This clone was detected only once. This sequence joins TRBV5-1 and TRBJ2-2; weak D call: TRBD1 (5 bases). The CDR3 is 16 residues long. The V and J ends lost 0 bases and 5 bases respectively, with 14 bases between them. Looked up from germline, CDR1 is SGHRS and CDR2 is YFSETQ. The CDR3 region has the DNA TGCGCCAGCAGCTTGGGCAGGGTAGCATGGACCGGGGAGCTGTTTTTT. Translating gives CASSLGRVAWTGELFF.

The chain couples TRBV10-3 to TRBJ2-7, with no clear D. From germline, CDR1 is ENHRY and CDR2 SYGVKD. V gave up 4 bases and J gave up 3 bases, with 10 bases separating them. The CDR3 loop spans 13 amino acids. In DNA form, the CDR3 reads TGTGCCATCAGTGTGCTGACTGGCTACGAGCAGTACTTC. Protein product: CAISVLTGYEQYF.

The rearrangement uses TRBV3-1 (or the pseudogene TRBV3-2) and TRBJ2-1; the D gene is possibly TRBD2 (7 bases). Per the germline V gene, CDR1 is LGHDT and CDR2 is YNNKEL (reference sequence). This CDR3 contains 16 residues. Trimming shortened V by 1 base and J by 12 bases, and 22 bases separated the two germline ends. CDR3 protein: CASSQASAGAVGGQFF. Written as DNA, the CDR3 is TGTGCCAGCAGCCAAGCTTCGGCGGGGGCGGTAGGGGGGCAGTTCTTC.

The V and J genes are TRBV4-1 and TRBJ2-7; maybe TRBD2 (5 bases). Trimming took 0 bases from V and 3 from J, leaving 15 bases between them. CDR3 length equals 16 residues. Germline CDR1 is MGHRA and CDR2 is YSYEKL. The CDR3 DNA is TGCGCCAGCAGCCAAGATTTAAGCGGAAAAAACTACGAGCAGTACTTC. This translates into CASSQDLSGKNYEQYF.